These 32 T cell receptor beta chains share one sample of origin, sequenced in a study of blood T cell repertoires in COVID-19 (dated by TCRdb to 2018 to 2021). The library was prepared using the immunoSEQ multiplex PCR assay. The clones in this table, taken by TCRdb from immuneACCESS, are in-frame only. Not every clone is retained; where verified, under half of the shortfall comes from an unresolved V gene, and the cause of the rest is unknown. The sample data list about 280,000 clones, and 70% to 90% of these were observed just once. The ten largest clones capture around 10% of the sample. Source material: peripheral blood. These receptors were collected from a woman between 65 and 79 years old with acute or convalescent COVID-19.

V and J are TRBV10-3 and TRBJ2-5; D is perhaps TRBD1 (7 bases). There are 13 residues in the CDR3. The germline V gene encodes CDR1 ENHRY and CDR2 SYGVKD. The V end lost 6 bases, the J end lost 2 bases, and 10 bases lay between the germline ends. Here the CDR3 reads CAISRGAQETQYF. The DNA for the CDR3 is TGTGCCATCAGCAGGGGGGCACAAGAGACCCAGTACTTC.

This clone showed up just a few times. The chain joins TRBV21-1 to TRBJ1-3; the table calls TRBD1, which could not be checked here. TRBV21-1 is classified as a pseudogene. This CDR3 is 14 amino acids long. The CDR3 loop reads CASSARGRGNTIYF. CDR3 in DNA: TGTGCCAGCAGCGCCAGGGGAAGAGGAAACACCATATATTTT.

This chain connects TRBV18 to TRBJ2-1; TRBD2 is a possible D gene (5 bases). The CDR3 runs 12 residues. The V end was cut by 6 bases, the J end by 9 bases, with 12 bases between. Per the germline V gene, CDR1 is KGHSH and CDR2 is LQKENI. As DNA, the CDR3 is TGTGCCAGCTCGAGGGATCGTGGTGAGCAGTTCTTC. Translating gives CASSRDRGEQFF. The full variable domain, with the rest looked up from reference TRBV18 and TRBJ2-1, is NAGVMQNPRHLVRRRGQEARLRCSPMKGHSHVYWYRQLPEEGLKFMVYLQKENIIDESGMPKERFSAEFPKEGPSILRIQQVVRGDSAAYFCASSRDRGEQFFGPGTRLTVL.

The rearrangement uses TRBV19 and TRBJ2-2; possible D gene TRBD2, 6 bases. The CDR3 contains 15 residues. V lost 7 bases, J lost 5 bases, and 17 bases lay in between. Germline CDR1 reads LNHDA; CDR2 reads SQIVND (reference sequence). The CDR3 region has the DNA TGTGCCAGTACGGATCGCGGGGCCTTAACCGGGGAGCTGTTTTTT. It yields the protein CASTDRGALTGELFF. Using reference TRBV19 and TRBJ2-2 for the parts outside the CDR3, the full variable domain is DGGITQSPKYLFRKEGQNVTLSCEQNLNHDAMYWYRQDPGQGLRLIYYSQIVNDFQKGDIAEGYSVSREKKESFPLTVTSAQKNPTAFYLCASTDRGALTGELFFGEGSRLTVL.

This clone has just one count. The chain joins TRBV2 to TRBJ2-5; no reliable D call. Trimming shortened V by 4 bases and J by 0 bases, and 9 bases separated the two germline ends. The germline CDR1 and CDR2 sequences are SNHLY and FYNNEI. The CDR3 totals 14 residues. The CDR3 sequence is CASSAPRDQETQYF. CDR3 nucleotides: TGTGCCAGCAGTGCCCCCCGGGACCAAGAGACCCAGTACTTC. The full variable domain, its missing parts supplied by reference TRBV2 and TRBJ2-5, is EPEVTQTPSHQVTQMGQEVILRCVPISNHLYFYWYRQILGQKVEFLVSFYNNEISEKSEIFDDQFSVERPDGSNFTLKIRSTKLEDSAMYFCASSAPRDQETQYFGPGTRLLVL.

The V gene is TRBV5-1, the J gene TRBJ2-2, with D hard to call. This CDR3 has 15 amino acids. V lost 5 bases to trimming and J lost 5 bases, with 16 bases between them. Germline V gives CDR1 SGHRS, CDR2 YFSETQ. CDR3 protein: CASRFDSRNTGELFF. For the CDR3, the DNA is TGCGCCAGCAGATTCGACTCCCGGAATACCGGGGAGCTGTTTTTT.

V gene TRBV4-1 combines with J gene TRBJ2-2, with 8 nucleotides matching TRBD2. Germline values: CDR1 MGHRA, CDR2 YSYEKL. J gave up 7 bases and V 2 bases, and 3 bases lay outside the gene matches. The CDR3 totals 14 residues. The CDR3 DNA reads TGCGCCAGCAGCCAATTAGCGGGGAGCGGGGAGCTGTTTTTT. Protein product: CASSQLAGSGELFF.

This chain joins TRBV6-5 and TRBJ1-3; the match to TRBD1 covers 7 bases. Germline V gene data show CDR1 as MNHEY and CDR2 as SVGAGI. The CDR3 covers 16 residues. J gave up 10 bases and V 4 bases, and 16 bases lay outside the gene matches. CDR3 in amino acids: CASSSQTGTAARTIYF. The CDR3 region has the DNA TGTGCCAGCAGTTCCCAGACGGGGACAGCCGCTAGGACCATATATTTT.

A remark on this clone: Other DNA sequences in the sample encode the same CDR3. The DNA for the CDR3 is TGTGCCAGCAGCTTATCGGTTAATCAGCCCCAGCATTTT. This codes for CASSLSVNQPQHF. This chain connects TRBV7-2 to TRBJ1-5; D ambiguous. The ends were cut back, 2 bases at V and 4 bases at J, with 6 bases in the middle. Germline assignment: CDR1 SGHTA and CDR2 FQGNSA. CDR3 length: 13 residues.

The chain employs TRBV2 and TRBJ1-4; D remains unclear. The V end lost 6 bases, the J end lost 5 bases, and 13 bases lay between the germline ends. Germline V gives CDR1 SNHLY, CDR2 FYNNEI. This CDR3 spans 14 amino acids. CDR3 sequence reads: CASSASGLNEKLFF. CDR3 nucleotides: TGTGCCAGCAGCGCCTCAGGACTAAATGAAAAACTGTTTTTT.

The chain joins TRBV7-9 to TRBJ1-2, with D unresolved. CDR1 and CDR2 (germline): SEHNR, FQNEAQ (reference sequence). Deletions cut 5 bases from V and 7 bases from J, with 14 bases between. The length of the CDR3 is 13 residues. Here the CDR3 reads CASSPDEAAGYTF. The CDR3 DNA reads TGTGCCAGCAGCCCCGACGAAGCGGCTGGCTACACCTTC.

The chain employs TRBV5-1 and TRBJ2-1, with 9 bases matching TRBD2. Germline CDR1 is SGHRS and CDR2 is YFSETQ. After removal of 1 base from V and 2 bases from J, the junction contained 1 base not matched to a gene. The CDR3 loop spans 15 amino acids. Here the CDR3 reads CASSLIAGAYNEQFF. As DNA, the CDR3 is TGCGCCAGCAGCTTGATAGCGGGGGCCTACAATGAGCAGTTCTTC.

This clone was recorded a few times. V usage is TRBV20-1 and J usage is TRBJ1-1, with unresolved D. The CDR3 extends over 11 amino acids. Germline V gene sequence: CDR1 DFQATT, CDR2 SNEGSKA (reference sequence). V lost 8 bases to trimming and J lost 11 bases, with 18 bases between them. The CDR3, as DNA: TGCAGTCCGAAACGGGCGGGAAGCGCTTTCTTT. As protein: CSPKRAGSAFF.

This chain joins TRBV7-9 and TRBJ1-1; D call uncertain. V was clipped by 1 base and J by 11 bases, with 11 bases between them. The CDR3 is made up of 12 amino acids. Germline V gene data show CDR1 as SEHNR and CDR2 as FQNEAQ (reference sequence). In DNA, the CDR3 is TGTGCCAGCAGCTTAGACGCCAAGAGGGCTTTCTTT. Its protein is CASSLDAKRAFF.

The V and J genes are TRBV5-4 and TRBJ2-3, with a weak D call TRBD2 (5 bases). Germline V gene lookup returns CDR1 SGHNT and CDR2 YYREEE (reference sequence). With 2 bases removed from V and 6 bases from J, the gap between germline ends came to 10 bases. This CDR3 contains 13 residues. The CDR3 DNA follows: TGTGCCAGCAGCTTTCCCGGGGTTGATACGCAGTATTTT. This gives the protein CASSFPGVDTQYF.

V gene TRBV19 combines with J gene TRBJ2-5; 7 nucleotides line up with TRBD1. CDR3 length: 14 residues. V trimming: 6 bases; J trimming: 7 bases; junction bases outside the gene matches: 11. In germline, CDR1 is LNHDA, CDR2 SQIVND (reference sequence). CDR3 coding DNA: TGTGCCAGTAGGGAGACAGGGCATATAGGGACCCAGTACTTC. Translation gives CASRETGHIGTQYF.

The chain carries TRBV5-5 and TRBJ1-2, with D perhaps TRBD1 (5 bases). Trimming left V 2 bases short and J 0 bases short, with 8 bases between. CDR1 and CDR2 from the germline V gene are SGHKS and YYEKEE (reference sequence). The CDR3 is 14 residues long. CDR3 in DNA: TGTGCCAGCAGCTTTGACAGTACTAACTATGGCTACACCTTC. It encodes CASSFDSTNYGYTF.

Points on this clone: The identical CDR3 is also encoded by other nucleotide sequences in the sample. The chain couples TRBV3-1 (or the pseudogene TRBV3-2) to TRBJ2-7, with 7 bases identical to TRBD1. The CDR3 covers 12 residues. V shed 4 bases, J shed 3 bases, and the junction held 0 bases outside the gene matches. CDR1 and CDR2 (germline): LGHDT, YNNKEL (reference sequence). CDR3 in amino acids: CASSRQGYEQYF. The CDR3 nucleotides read TGTGCCAGCAGCCGACAGGGCTACGAGCAGTACTTC.

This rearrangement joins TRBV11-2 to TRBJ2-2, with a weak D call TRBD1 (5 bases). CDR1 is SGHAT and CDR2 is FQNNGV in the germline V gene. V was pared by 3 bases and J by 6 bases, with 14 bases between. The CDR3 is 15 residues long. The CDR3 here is CASSLARTGAGELFF. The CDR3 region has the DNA TGTGCCAGCAGCTTGGCTAGAACAGGCGCCGGGGAGCTGTTTTTT. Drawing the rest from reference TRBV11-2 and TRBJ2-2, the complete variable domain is EAGVAQSPRYKIIEKRQSVAFWCNPISGHATLYWYQQILGQGPKLLIQFQNNGVVDDSQLPKDRFSAERLKGVDSTLKIQPAKLEDSAVYLCASSLARTGAGELFFGEGSRLTVL.

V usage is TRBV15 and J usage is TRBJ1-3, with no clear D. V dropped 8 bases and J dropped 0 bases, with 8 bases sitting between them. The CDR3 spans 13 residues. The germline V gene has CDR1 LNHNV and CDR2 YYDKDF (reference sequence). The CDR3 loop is CATRGSSGNTIYF. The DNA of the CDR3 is TGTGCCACCCGAGGATCCTCTGGAAACACCATATATTTT.

Here the CDR3 reads CASSPTLGQTYNEQFF. The CDR3 coding sequence is TGTGCCAGCTCACCAACTTTGGGACAGACTTACAATGAGCAGTTCTTC. The chain employs TRBV18 and TRBJ2-1; TRBD1 matches at 7 bases. The trim removed 2 bases at V and 4 bases at J, leaving 8 bases unmatched. Germline V gene lookup returns CDR1 KGHSH and CDR2 LQKENI. CDR3 length: 16 residues. Drawing the rest from reference TRBV18 and TRBJ2-1, the complete variable domain is NAGVMQNPRHLVRRRGQEARLRCSPMKGHSHVYWYRQLPEEGLKFMVYLQKENIIDESGMPKERFSAEFPKEGPSILRIQQVVRGDSAAYFCASSPTLGQTYNEQFFGPGTRLTVL.

Here the CDR3 DNA reads TGCGCCAGCAGCTTAAGAGGGGGGGAGACCTATAACGGCTACACCTTC. Encoded protein: CASSLRGGETYNGYTF. The chain employs TRBV5-1 and TRBJ1-2; D may be TRBD1 (6 bases). V was pared by 2 bases and J by 8 bases, with 22 bases between. The CDR3 runs to 16 residues. Germline values: CDR1 SGHRS, CDR2 YFSETQ.

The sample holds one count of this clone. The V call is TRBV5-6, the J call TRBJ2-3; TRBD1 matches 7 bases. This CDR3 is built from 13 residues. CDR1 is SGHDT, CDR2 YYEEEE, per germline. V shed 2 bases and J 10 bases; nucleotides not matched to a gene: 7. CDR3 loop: CASSLQGPTAQYF. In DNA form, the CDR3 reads TGTGCCAGCAGCTTACAGGGGCCTACGGCGCAGTATTTT.

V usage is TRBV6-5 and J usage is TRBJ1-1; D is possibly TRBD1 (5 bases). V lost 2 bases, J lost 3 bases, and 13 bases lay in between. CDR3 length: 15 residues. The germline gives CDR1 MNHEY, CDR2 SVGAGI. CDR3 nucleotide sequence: TGTGCCAGCAGTTACGGGCGGGAAGGGGACACTGAAGCTTTCTTT. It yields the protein CASSYGREGDTEAFF.

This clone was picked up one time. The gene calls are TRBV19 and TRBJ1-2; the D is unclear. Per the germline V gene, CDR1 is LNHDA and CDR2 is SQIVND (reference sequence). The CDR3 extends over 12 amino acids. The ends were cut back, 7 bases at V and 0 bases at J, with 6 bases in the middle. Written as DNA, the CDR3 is TGTGCCAGTAATCAGGCTAACTATGGCTACACCTTC. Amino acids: CASNQANYGYTF.

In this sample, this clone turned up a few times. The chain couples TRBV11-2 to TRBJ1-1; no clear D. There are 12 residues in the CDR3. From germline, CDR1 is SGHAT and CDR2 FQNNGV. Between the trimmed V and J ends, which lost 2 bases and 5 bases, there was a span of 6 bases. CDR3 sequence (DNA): TGTGCCAGCAGCTTATATCAGACTGAAGCTTTCTTT. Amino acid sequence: CASSLYQTEAFF.

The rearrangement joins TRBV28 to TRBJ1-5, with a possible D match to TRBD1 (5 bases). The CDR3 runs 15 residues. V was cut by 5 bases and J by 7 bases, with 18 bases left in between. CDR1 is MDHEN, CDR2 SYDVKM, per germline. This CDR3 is CASSRAQGTGQPQHF. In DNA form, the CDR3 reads TGTGCCAGCAGTCGGGCTCAGGGAACGGGCCAGCCCCAGCATTTT.

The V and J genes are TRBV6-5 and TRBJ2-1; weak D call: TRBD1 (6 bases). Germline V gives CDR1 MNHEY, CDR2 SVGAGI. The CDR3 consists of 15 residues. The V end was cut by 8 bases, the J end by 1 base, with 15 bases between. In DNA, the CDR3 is TGTGCCAGCTCCAGGACAGCAGTATCCTACAATGAGCAGTTCTTC. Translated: CASSRTAVSYNEQFF.

This CDR3 is CATQAGETQYF. In DNA, the CDR3 is TGTGCCACCCAGGCGGGGGAGACCCAGTACTTC. This chain links TRBV2 with TRBJ2-5; possible D gene TRBD2, 6 bases. Germline V gives CDR1 SNHLY, CDR2 FYNNEI. Trimming pared 10 bases from V and 5 bases from J, leaving 11 bases between. This CDR3 contains 11 residues.

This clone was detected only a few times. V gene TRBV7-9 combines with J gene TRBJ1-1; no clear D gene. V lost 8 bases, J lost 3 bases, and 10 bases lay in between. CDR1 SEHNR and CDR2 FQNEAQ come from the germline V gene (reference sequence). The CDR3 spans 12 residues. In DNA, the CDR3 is TGTGCCAGCTTCCGGGTCGACACTGAAGCTTTCTTT. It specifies CASFRVDTEAFF.

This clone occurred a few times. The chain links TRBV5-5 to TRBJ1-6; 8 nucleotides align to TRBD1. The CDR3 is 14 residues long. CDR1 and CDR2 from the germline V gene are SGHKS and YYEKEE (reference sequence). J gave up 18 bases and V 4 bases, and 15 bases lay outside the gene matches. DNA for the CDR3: TGTGCCAGCAGCCAGGGACAGGAACCTCTAGCACGCCACTTT. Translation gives CASSQGQEPLARHF.

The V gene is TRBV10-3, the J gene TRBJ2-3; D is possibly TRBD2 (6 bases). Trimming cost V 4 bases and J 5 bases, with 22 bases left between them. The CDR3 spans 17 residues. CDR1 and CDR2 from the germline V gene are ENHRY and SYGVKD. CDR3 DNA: TGTGCCATCAGTGGGACCCTCGGCGGGGTGGGGGGAGATACGCAGTATTTT. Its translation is CAISGTLGGVGGDTQYF.